The source of this T cell receptor beta chain is a study of T cells in Graves' hyperthyroidism and ophthalmopathy. Study-wide results and caveats: Researchers found most expanded thyroid clonotypes above 0.001 in blood as well. For ophthalmopathy, model prediction preceded onset by a median approximately 6 months. Separating ophthalmopathy from stable hyperthyroidism was achieved by a 13 V-J model.

With regard to this clonotype: The target antigen is unknown.

Using RNA transcripts as the source, TCR beta CDR3 regions were amplified. A set of HTBI primers served as the primers for a first-round RT-PCR of the TCR CDR3. TCRdb reanalysed the multiplex PCR reads using MiXCR and keeps one entry per CDR3 protein. The sample holds fewer than 900,000 distinct CDR3 sequences; under 20% are singletons and the top ten take approximately 16%. V gave up 1 base and J gave up 4 bases, with 13 bases separating them. The CDR3 is made up of 14 amino acids. Germline-derived CDR1 and CDR2 are DFQATT and SNEGSKA (reference sequence). When hyperthyroidism was first diagnosed, the blood sample was taken, preceding any ophthalmopathy symptoms.

The chain is built from TRBV20-1 and TRBJ1-2; the D gene is possibly TRBD1 (5 bases). The material sequenced was blood. The sequence came from a woman in her forties or fifties with Graves' hyperthyroidism that later progressed to Graves' ophthalmopathy. The CDR3 sequence: CSARGGGSPYGYTF. CDR3 DNA sequence: TGCAGTGCTAGAGGGGGCGGGAGTCCCTATGGCTACACCTTC.